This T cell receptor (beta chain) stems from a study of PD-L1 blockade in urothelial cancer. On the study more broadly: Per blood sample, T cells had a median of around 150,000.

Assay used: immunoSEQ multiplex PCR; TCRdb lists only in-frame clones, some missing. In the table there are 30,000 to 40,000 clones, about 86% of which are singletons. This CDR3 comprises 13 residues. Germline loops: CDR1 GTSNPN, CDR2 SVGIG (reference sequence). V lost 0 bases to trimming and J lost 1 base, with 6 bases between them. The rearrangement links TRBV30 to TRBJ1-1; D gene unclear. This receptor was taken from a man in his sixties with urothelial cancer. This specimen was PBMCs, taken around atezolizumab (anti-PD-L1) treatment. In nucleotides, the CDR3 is TGTGCCTGGAGTGTACGCGCGAACACTGAAGCTTTCTTT. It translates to CAWSVRANTEAFF. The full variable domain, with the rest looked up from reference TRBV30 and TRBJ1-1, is SQTIHQWPATLVQPVGSPLSLECTVEGTSNPNLYWYRQAAGRGLQLLFYSVGIGQISSEVPQNLSASRPQDRQFILSSKKLLLSDSGFYLCAWSVRANTEAFFGQGTRLTVV.